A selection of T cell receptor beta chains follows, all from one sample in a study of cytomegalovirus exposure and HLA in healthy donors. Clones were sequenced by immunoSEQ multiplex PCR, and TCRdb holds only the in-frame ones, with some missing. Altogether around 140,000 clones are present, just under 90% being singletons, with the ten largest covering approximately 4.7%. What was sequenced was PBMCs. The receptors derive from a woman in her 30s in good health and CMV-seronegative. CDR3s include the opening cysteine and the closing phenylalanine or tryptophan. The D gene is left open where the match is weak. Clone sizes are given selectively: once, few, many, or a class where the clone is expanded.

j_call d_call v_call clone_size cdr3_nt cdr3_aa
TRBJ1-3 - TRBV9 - TGTGCCAGCAGCGTCGAACAGGGAGACTCTGGAAACACCATATATTTT CASSVEQGDSGNTIYF
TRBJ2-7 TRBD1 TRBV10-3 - TGTGCCATCAGTGAGTCGACAGGGGGCTTTTACGAGCAGTACTTC CAISESTGGFYEQYF
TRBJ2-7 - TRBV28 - TGTGCCAGCAGGGGGGGTTATTGGGGGGACGAGCAGTACTTC CASRGGYWGDEQYF
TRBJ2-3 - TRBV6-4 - TGTGCCAGCAGTAATATGGCGGGGAGCACAGATACGCAGTATTTT CASSNMAGSTDTQYF
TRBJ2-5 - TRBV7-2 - TGTGCCAGCAGCTTAGCCCAGCAAGAGACCCAGTACTTC CASSLAQQETQYF
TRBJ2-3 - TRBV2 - TGTGCCAGCATGAGGGACAACACAGATACGCAGTATTTT CASMRDNTDTQYF
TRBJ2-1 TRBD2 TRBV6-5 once TGTGCCAGCAGCCCGATAGCGGGGTCCTACAATGAGCAGTTCTTC CASSPIAGSYNEQFF
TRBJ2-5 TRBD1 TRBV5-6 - TGTGCCAGCAGTAAGACAGGGTTCCTTGGGGAGACCCAGTACTTC CASSKTGFLGETQYF
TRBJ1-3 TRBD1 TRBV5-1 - TGCGCCAGCAGCCGACAGGGACGTAACTCTGGAAACACCATATATTTT CASSRQGRNSGNTIYF
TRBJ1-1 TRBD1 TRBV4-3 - TGCGCCAGCAGCCAATCAGGGGGCGACGCCACTGAAGCTTTCTTT CASSQSGGDATEAFF
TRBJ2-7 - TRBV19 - TGTGCCAGTAAAGCTGATGTTACCTACGAGCAGTACTTC CASKADVTYEQYF
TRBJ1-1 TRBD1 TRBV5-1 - TGCGCCAGCAGCTTGGGGACAGGGAATACTGAAGCTTTCTTT CASSLGTGNTEAFF
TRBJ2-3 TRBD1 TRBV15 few TGTGCCACCAGCAGAGAGACAGGGGCCACAGATACGCAGTATTTT CATSRETGATDTQYF
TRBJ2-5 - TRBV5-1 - TGCGCCAGCAGCTTCGAGCAAGAGACCCAGTACTTC CASSFEQETQYF
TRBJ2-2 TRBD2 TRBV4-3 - TGCGCCAGCAGCCCATTCCAGGGACTAGCGGGAGGCGGGGAGCTGTTTTTT CASSPFQGLAGGGELFF
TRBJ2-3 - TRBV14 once TGTGCCAGCAGCCCCCTCCCTAGAGATACGCAGTATTTT CASSPLPRDTQYF
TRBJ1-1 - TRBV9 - TGTGCCAGCAGCGTAGGACAGATGAACACTGAAGCTTTCTTT CASSVGQMNTEAFF
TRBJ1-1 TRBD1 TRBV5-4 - TGTGCCAGCAGCTTGGTCGACAGGGCGAACACTGAAGCTTTCTTT CASSLVDRANTEAFF
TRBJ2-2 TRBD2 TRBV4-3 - TGCGCCAGCAGCCAAGATGTGACTAGCGGAACCGGGGAGCTGTTTTTT CASSQDVTSGTGELFF
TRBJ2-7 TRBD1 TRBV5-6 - TGTGCCAGCAGCGGACGGACAGGGCCCGCCGAGCAGTACTTC CASSGRTGPAEQYF
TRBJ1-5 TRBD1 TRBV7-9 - TGTGCCAGCAGACTAAAAAAGGACAGGTGGGTCAATCAGCCCCAGCATTTT CASRLKKDRWVNQPQHF
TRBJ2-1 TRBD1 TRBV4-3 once TGCGCCAGCAGCCAAGAGACGGACAGGGTAGGTAGGAATGAGCAGTTCTTC CASSQETDRVGRNEQFF
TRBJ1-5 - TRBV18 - TGTGCCAGCTCATGGGAGAGCAATCAGCCCCAGCATTTT CASSWESNQPQHF
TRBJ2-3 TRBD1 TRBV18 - TGTGCCAGCTCACCACCGGGACAGGGCGGCACAGATACGCAGTATTTT CASSPPGQGGTDTQYF
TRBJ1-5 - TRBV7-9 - TGTGCCAGCAGCTTAGGGGCAGGCCAGCAGCCCCAGCATTTT CASSLGAGQQPQHF
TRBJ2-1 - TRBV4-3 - TGCGCCAGCAGCCAGGGGAGGAGGGCCGAGTCCTACAATGAGCAGTTCTTC CASSQGRRAESYNEQFF
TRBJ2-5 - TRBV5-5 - TGTGCCAGCAGCTTGAGGGGCGGTCTCGAGACCCAGTACTTC CASSLRGGLETQYF